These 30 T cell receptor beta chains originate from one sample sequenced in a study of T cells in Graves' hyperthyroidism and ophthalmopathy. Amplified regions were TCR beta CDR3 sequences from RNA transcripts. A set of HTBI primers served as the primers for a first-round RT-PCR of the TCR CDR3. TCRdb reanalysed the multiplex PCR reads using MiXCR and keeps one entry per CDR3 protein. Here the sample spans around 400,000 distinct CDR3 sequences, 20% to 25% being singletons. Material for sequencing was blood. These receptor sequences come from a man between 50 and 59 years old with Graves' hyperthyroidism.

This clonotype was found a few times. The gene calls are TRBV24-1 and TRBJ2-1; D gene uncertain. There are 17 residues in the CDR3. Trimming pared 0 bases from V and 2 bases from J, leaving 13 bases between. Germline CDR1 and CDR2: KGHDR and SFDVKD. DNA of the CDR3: TGTGCCACCAGTGATTTGCAACCGGACGGAACCTACAATGAGCAGTTCTTC. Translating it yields CATSDLQPDGTYNEQFF.

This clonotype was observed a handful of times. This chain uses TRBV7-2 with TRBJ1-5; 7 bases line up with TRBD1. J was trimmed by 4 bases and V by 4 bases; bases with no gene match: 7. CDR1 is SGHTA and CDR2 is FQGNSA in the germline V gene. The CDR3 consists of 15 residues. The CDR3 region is CASSSGQAINQPQHF. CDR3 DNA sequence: TGTGCCAGCAGCTCCGGACAGGCGATTAATCAGCCCCAGCATTTT.

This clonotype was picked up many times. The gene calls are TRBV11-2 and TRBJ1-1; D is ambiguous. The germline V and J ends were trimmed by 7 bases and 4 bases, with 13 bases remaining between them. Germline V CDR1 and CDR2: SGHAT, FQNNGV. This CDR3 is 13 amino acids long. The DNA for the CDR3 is TGTGCCAGCATAGGCACAGTCGCCACTGAAGCTTTCTTT. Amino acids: CASIGTVATEAFF.

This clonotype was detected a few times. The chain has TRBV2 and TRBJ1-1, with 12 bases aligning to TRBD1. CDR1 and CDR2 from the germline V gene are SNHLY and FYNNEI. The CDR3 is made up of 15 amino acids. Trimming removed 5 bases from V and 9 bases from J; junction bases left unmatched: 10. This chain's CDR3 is CASSQPLRDRGQAFF. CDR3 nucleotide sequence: TGTGCCAGCAGTCAGCCCCTCCGGGACAGGGGGCAAGCTTTCTTT. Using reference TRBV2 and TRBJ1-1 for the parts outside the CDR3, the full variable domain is EPEVTQTPSHQVTQMGQEVILRCVPISNHLYFYWYRQILGQKVEFLVSFYNNEISEKSEIFDDQFSVERPDGSNFTLKIRSTKLEDSAMYFCASSQPLRDRGQAFFGQGTRLTVV.

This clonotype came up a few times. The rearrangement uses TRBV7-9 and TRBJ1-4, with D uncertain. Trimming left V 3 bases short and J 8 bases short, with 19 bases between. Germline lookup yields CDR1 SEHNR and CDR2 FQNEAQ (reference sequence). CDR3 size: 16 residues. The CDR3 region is CASSLEDPLLGEKLFF. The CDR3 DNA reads TGTGCCAGCAGCTTGGAGGACCCTCTTCTCGGGGAAAAACTGTTTTTT.

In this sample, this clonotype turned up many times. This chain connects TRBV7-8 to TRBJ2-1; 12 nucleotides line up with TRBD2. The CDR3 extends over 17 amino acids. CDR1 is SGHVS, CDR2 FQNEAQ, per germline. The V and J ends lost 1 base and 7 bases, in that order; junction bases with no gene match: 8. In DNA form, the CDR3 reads TGTGCCAGCAGCTTAGGCGGACTAGCGGGAAAGTTTAATGAGCAGTTCTTC. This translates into CASSLGGLAGKFNEQFF.

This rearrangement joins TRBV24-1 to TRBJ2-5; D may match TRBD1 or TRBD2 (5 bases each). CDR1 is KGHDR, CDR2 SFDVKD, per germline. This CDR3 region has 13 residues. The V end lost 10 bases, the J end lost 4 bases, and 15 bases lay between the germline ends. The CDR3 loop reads CATPSGSGETQYF. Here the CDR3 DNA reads TGTGCCACTCCCTCAGGGAGCGGAGAGACCCAGTACTTC.

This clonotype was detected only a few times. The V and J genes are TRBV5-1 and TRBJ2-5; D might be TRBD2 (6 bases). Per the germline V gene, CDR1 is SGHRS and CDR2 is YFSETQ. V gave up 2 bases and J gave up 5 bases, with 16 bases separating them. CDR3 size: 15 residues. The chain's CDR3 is CASSLGGKGWETQYF. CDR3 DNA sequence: TGCGCCAGCAGCTTAGGCGGGAAGGGTTGGGAGACCCAGTACTTC.

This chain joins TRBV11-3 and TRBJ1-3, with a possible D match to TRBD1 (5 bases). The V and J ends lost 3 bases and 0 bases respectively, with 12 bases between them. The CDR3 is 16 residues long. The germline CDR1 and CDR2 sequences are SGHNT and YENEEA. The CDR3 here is CASSFGAGNSGNTIYF. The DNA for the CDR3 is TGTGCCAGCAGCTTTGGGGCAGGGAACTCTGGAAACACCATATATTTT.

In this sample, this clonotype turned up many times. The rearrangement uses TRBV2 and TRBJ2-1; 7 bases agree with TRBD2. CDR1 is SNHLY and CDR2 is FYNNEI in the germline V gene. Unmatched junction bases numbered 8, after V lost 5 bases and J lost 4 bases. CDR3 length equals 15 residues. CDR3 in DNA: TGTGCCAGCAGTCCCGCTAGCGGACAATACAATGAGCAGTTCTTC. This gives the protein CASSPASGQYNEQFF.

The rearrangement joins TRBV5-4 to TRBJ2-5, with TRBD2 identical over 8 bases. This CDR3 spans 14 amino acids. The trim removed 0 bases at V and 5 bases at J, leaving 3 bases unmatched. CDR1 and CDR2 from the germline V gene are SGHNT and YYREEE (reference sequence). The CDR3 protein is CASSLGTSKETQYF. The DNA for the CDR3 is TGTGCCAGCAGCTTGGGGACTAGCAAGGAGACCCAGTACTTC.

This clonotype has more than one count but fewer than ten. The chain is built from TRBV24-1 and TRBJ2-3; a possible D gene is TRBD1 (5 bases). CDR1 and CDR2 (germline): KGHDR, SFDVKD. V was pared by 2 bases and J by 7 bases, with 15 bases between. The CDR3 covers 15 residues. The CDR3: CATSDSQGFLNTQYF. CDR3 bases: TGTGCCACCAGTGATTCCCAGGGCTTCCTTAATACGCAGTATTTT.

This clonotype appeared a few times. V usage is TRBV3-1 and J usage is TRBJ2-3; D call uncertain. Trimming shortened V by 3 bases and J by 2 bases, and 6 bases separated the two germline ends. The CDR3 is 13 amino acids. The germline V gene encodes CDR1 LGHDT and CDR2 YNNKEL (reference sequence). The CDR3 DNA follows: TGTGCCAGCAGCCACTTCTCCACAGATACGCAGTATTTT. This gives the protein CASSHFSTDTQYF.

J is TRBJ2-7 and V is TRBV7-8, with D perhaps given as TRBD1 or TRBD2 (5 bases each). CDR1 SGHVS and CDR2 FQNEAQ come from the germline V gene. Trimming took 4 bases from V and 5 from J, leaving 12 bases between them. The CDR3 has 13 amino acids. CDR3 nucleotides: TGTGCCAGCAGCTACGGGGCGGTGGACGAGCAGTACTTC. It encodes CASSYGAVDEQYF.

The CDR3 protein is CASSFTGTVLSGYTF. The CDR3, as DNA: TGTGCCAGCAGCTTTACCGGGACAGTACTTTCAGGCTACACCTTC. The chain employs TRBV7-9 and TRBJ1-2, with TRBD1 matching 7 bases. The CDR3 is made up of 15 amino acids. The V gene end was trimmed by 3 bases and the J gene end by 8 bases; junction bases not matched to a gene: 12. Germline assignment: CDR1 SEHNR and CDR2 FQNEAQ (reference sequence).

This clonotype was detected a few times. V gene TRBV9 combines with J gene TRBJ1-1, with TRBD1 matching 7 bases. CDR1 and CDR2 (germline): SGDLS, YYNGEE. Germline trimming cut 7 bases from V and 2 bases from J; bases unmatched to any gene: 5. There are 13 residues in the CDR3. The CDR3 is CASSGGDNTEAFF. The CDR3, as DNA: TGTGCCAGCTCAGGGGGTGATAACACTGAAGCTTTCTTT. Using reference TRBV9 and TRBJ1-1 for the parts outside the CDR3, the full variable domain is DSGVTQTPKHLITATGQRVTLRCSPRSGDLSVYWYQQSLDQGLQFLIQYYNGEERAKGNILERFSAQQFPDLHSELNLSSLELGDSALYFCASSGGDNTEAFFGQGTRLTVV.

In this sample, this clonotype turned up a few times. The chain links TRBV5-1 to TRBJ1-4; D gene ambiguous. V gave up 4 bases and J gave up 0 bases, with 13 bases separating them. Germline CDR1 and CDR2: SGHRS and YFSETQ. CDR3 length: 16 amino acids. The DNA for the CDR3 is TGCGCCAGCAGCCCGCGGACCGGGGCAACTAATGAAAAACTGTTTTTT. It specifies CASSPRTGATNEKLFF.

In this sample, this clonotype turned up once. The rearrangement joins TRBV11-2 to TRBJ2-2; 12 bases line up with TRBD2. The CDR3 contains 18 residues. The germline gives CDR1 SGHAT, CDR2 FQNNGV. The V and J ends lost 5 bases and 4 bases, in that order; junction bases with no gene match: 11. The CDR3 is CASSTIMTSGRFTGELFF. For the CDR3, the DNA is TGTGCCAGCAGCACAATTATGACTAGCGGGAGATTCACCGGGGAGCTGTTTTTT.

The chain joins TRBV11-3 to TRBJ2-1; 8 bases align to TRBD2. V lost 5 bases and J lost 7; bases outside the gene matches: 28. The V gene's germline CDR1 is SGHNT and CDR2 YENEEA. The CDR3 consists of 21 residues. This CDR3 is CASSREGPAGESWGPSNEQFF. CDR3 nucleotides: TGTGCCAGCAGCCGGGAGGGACCAGCGGGAGAGTCTTGGGGGCCTTCGAATGAGCAGTTCTTC.

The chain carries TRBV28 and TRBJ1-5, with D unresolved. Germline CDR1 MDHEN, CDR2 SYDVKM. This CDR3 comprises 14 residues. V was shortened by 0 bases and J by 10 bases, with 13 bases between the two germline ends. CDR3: CASSLWKNMEPQHF. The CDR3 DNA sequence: TGTGCCAGCAGTTTATGGAAGAATATGGAACCCCAGCATTTT.

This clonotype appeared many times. The CDR3 nucleotides read TGTGCCAGCAGCTCCACTGGGCTTAGTGAGCAGTTCTTC. Protein sequence: CASSSTGLSEQFF. The gene calls are TRBV7-3 and TRBJ2-1; no firm D call. The V end lost 4 bases, the J end lost 9 bases, and 13 bases lay between the germline ends. The CDR3 has 13 amino acids. In germline, CDR1 is SGHTA, CDR2 FQGTGA.

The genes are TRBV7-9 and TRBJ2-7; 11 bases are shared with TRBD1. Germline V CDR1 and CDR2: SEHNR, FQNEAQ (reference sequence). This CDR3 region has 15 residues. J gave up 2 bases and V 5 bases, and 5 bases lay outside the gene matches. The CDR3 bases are TGTGCCAGCAGCGCCCGGGGACAGGGGGCCTACGAGCAGTACTTC. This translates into CASSARGQGAYEQYF.

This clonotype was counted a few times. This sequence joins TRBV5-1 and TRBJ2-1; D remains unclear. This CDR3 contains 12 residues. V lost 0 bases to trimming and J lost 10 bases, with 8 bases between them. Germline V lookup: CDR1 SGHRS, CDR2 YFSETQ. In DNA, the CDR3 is TGCGCCAGCAGCTTGGTAGGGATGGAGCAGTTCTTC. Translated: CASSLVGMEQFF.

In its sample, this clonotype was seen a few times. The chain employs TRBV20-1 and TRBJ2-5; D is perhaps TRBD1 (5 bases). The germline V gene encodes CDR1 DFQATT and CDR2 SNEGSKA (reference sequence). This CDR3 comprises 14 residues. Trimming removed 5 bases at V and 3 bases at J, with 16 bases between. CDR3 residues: CSARPARAEETQYF. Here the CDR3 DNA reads TGCAGTGCTCGCCCAGCCAGGGCAGAAGAGACCCAGTACTTC.

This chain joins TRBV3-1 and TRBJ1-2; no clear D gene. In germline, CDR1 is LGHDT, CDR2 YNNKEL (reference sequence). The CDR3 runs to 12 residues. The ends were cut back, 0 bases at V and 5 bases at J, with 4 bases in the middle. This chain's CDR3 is CASSQEQYGYTF. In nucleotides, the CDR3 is TGTGCCAGCAGCCAAGAACAGTATGGCTACACCTTC.

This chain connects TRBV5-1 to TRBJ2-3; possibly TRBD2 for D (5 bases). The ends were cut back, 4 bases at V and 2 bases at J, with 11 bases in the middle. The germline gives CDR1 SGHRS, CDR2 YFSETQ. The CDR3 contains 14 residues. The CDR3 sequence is CASSPTLVTDTQYF. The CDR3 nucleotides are TGCGCCAGCAGCCCAACACTAGTCACAGATACGCAGTATTTT.

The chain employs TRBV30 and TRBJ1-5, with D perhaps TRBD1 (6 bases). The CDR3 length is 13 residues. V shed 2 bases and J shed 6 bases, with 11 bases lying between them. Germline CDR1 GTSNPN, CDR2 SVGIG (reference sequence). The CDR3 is CAWSQAGVQPQHF. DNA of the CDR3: TGTGCCTGGAGTCAGGCAGGGGTTCAGCCCCAGCATTTT.

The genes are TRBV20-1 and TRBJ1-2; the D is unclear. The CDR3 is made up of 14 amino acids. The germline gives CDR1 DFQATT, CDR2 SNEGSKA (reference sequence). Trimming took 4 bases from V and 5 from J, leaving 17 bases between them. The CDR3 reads CSATPSAKNYGYTF. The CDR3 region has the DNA TGCAGTGCTACCCCCTCGGCGAAAAATTATGGCTACACCTTC.

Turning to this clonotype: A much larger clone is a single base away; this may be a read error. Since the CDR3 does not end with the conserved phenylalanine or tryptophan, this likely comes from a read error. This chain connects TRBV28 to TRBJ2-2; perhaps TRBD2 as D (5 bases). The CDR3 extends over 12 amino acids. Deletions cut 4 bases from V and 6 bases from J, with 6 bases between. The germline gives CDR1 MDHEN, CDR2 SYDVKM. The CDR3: CASSSSPGELFS. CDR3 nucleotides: TGTGCCAGCAGTTCTAGCCCCGGGGAGCTGTTTTCT.

The CDR3 coding sequence is TGTGCCAGTAGCCACCGGACAGGGGGCCGTTTTCAGCCCCAGCATTTT. This encodes CASSHRTGGRFQPQHF. This chain links TRBV7-2 with TRBJ1-5, with TRBD1 matching over 11 bases. CDR1 is SGHTA, CDR2 FQGNSA, per germline. Germline trimming cut 9 bases from V and 6 bases from J; bases unmatched to any gene: 13. The CDR3 is made up of 16 amino acids.